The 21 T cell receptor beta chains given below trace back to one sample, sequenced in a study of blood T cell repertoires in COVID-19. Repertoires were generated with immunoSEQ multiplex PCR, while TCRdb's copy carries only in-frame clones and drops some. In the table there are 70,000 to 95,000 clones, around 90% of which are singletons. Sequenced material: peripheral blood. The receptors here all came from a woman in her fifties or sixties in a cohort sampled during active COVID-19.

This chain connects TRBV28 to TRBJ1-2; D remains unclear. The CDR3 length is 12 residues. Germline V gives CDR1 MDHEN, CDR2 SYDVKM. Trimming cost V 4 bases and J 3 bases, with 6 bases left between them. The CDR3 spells CASSSSHYGYTF. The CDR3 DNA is TGTGCCAGCAGTTCGTCCCACTATGGCTACACCTTC.

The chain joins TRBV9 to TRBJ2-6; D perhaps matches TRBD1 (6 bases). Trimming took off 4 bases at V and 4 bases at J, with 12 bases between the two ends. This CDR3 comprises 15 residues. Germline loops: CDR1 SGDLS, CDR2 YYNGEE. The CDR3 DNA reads TGTGCCAGCAGCACAAGGGGGACCGGGGCCAACGTCCTGACTTTC. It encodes CASSTRGTGANVLTF.

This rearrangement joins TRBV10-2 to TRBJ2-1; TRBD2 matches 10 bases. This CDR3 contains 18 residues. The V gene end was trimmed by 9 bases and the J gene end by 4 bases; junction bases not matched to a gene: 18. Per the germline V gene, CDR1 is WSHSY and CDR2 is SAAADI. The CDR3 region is CASQTSPSSGGLYNEQFF. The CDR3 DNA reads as TGCGCCAGTCAGACTAGCCCCAGTAGCGGGGGGCTGTACAATGAGCAGTTCTTC.

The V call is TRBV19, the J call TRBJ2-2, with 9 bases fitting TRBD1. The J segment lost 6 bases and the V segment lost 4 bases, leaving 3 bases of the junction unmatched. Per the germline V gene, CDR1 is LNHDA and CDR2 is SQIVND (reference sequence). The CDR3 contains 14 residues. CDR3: CASSTDRGAGELFF. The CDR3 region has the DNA TGTGCCAGTAGTACGGACAGGGGCGCCGGGGAGCTGTTTTTT.

In nucleotides, the CDR3 is TGTGCCAGCAGCTCCGGGACAGGGAGGCCGCCCTTTGGGCAGTACTTC. This sequence encodes CASSSGTGRPPFGQYF. The chain combines TRBV11-2 with TRBJ2-7; 9 bases are a match to TRBD1. CDR1 is SGHAT, CDR2 FQNNGV, per germline. This CDR3 has 16 amino acids. Trimming cost V 4 bases and J 9 bases; bases outside gene matches: 16.

The CDR3 sequence: CASSIARADTQYF. The DNA of the CDR3 is TGTGCCAGTAGTATAGCCCGGGCAGATACGCAGTATTTT. This rearrangement joins TRBV19 to TRBJ2-3, with no clear D. CDR1 and CDR2 (germline): LNHDA, SQIVND (reference sequence). Trimming cost V 1 base and J 4 bases, with 6 bases left between them. This CDR3 is 13 amino acids long.

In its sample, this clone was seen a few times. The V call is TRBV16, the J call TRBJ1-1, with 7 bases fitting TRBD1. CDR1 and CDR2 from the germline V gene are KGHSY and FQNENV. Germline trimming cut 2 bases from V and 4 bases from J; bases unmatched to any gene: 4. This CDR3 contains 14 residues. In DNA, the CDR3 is TGTGCCAGCAGCCAAGCCGGGACAGTCACTGAAGCTTTCTTT. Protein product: CASSQAGTVTEAFF.

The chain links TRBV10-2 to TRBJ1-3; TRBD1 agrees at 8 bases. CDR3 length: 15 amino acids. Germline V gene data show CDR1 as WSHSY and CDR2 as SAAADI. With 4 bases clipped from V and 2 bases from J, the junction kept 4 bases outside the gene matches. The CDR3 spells CASSGSGGTGNTIYF. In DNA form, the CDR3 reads TGCGCCAGCAGTGGCTCAGGGGGCACTGGAAACACCATATATTTT.

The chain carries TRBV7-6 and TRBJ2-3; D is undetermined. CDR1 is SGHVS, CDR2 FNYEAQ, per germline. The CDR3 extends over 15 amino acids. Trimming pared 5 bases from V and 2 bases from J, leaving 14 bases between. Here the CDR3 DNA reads TGTGCCAGCAGCCCCAACGGAGCTCTCACAGATACGCAGTATTTT. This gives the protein CASSPNGALTDTQYF.

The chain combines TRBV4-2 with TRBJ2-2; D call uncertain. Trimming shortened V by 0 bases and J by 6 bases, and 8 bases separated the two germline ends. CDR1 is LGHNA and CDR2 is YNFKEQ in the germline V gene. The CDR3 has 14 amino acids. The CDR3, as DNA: TGTGCCAGCAGCCAAGAATATCTAGCCGGGGAGCTGTTTTTT. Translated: CASSQEYLAGELFF.

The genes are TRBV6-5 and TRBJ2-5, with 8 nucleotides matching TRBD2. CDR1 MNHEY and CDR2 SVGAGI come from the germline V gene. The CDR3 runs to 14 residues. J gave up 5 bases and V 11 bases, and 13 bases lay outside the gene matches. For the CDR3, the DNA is TGTGCCGGCGCGGGGGGACTAGGAGGGGAGACCCAGTACTTC. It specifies CAGAGGLGGETQYF.

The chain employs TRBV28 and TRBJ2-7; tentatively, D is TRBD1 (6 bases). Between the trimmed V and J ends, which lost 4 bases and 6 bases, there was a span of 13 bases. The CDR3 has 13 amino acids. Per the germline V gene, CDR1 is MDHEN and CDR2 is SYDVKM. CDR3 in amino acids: CASSWTALSEQYF. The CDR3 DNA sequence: TGTGCCAGCAGTTGGACAGCCTTAAGCGAGCAGTACTTC.

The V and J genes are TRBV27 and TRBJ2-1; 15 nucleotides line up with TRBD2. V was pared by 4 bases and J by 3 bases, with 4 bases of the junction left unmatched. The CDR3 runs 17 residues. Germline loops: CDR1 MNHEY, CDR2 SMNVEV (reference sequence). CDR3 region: CASSSGLAGGYYNEQFF. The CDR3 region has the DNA TGTGCCAGCAGTTCGGGACTAGCGGGAGGTTACTACAATGAGCAGTTCTTC.

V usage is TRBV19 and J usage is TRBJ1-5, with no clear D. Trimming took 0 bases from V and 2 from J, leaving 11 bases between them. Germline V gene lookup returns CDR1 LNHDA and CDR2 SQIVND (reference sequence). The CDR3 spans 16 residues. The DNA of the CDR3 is TGTGCCAGTAGTATAGAGGGCTCCGGGGGCAATCAGCCCCAGCATTTT. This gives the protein CASSIEGSGGNQPQHF.

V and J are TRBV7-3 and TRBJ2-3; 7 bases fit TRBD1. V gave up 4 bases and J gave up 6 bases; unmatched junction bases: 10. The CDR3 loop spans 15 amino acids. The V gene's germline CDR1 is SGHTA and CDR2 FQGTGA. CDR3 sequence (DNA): TGTGCCAGCAGCTCCTGGACAGGTCTGGGGGATACGCAGTATTTT. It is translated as CASSSWTGLGDTQYF.

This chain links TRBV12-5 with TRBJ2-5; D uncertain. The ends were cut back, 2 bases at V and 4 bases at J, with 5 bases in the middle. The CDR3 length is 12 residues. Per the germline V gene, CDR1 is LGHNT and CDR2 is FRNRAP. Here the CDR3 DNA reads TGTGCTAGTGGTTTGAACGGAGAGACCCAGTACTTC. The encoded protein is CASGLNGETQYF.

Written as DNA, the CDR3 is TGCAGTGCTAGGGGGGGGGACGAGCAGTACTTC. Protein sequence: CSARGGDEQYF. V and J are TRBV20-1 and TRBJ2-7, with TRBD2 matching over 7 bases. The CDR3 extends over 11 amino acids. V was pared by 3 bases and J by 5 bases, with 1 base of the junction left unmatched. Per germline, CDR1 DFQATT and CDR2 SNEGSKA (reference sequence).

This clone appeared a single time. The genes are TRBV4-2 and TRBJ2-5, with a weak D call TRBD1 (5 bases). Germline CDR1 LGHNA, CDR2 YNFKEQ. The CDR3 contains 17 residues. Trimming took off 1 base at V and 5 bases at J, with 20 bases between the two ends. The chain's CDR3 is CASSQVSEAGYGETQYF. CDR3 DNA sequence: TGTGCCAGCAGCCAAGTCTCGGAAGCAGGGTATGGGGAGACCCAGTACTTC.

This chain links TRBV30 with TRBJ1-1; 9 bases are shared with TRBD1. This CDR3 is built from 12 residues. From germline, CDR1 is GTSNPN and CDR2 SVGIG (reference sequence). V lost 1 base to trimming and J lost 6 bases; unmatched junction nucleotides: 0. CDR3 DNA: TGTGCCTGGAGTGGACAGGGGGCTGAAGCTTTCTTT. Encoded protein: CAWSGQGAEAFF.

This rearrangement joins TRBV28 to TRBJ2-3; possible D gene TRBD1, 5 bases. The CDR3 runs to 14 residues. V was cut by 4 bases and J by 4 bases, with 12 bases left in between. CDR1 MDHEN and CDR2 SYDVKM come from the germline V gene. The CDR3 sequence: CASSSPSRADTQYF. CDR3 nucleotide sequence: TGTGCCAGCAGTTCCCCATCCAGGGCAGATACGCAGTATTTT.

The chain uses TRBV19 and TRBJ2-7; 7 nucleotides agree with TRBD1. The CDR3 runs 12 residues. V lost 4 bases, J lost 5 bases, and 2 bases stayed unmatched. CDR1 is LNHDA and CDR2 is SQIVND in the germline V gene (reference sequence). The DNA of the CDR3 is TGTGCCAGTAGTACGACAGGGAACGAGCAGTACTTC. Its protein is CASSTTGNEQYF.